The 3 T cell receptor beta chains below were found in one sample sequenced in a study of Graves' ophthalmopathy and Graves' hyperthyroidism. From RNA, the CDR3 regions of TCR beta chains were amplified and sequenced. An initial RT-PCR round employing HTBI primers preceded a second-round multiplex PCR. TCRdb ran MiXCR on the multiplex PCR reads and lists one entry per CDR3 protein. The top ten clones hold more than 3% of a sample with 650,000 to 800,000 distinct CDR3 sequences, about 38% of them seen once. Input material: peripheral blood. The receptors here all came from an adult man with Graves' ophthalmopathy.

The chain has TRBV25-1 and TRBJ2-7; 7 bases are a match to TRBD1. The last part of the DNA fits TRBJ2-5 better; the J call may be wrong. The CDR3 has 18 residues. Germline CDR1 is MGHDK and CDR2 is SYGVNS. CDR3 sequence reads: CASSVDFTRQGHQETQYF. Here the CDR3 DNA reads TGTGCCAGCAGTGTTGATTTTACCAGACAGGGCCACCAAGAGACCCAGTACTTC.

As for this clonotype: This may stem from a read error, because a much larger clone lies one nucleotide away. The chain is built from TRBV7-9 and TRBJ1-2, with TRBD1 matching over 8 bases. V lost 6 bases to trimming and J lost 4 bases; unmatched junction nucleotides: 10. The CDR3 is 15 residues long. The germline gives CDR1 SEHNR, CDR2 FQNEAQ (reference sequence). The CDR3 is CASRLRQGTTYGYTF. In nucleotides, the CDR3 is TGTGCCAGCAGACTCCGACAGGGGACTACCTATGGCTACACCTTC. The full variable domain, rest sourced from reference TRBV7-9 and TRBJ1-2, is DTGVSQNPRHKITKRGQNVTFRCDPISEHNRLYWYRQTLGQGPEFLTYFQNEAQLEKSRLLSDRFSAERPKGSFSTLEIQRTEQGDSAMYLCASRLRQGTTYGYTFGSGTRLTVV.

This clonotype was seen a few times. Compared with germline, one end of the junction differs, possibly owing to a read error. As DNA, the CDR3 is TGCGCCAGCACCCAACCGTGGGAAATGAACACTGAAGCTTTCTTT. Translated: CASTQPWEMNTEAFF. The chain uses TRBV4-1 and TRBJ1-1; D remains ambiguous. Germline V gene lookup returns CDR1 MGHRA and CDR2 YSYEKL. This CDR3 is 15 amino acids long.